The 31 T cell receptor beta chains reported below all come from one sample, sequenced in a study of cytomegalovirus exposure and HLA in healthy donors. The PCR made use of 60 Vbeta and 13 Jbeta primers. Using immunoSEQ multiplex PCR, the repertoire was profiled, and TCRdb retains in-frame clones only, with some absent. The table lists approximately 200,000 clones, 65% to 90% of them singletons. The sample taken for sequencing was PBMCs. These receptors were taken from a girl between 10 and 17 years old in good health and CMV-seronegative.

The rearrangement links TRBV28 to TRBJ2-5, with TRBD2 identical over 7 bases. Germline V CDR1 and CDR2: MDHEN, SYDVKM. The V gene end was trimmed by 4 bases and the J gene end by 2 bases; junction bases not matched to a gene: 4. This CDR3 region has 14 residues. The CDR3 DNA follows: TGTGCCAGCAGTTCTAGCGGAAGACAAGAGACCCAGTACTTC. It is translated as CASSSSGRQETQYF.

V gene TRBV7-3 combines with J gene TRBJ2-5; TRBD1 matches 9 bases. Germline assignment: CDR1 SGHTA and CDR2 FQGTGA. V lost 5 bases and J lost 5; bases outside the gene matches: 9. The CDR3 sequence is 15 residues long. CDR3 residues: CASSPTGGSGETQYF. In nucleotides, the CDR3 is TGTGCCAGCAGCCCCACAGGGGGCAGTGGGGAGACCCAGTACTTC.

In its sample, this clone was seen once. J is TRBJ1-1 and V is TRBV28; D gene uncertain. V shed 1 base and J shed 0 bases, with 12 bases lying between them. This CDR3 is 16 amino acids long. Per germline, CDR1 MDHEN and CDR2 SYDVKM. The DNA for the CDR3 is TGTGCCAGCAGTTTATCTGCTACCGGGATGAACACTGAAGCTTTCTTT. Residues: CASSLSATGMNTEAFF.

This chain's CDR3 is CASSERSEGSYEQYF. The CDR3 bases are TGTGCCAGCAGTGAGAGGAGTGAGGGATCCTACGAGCAGTACTTC. The rearrangement joins TRBV6-1 to TRBJ2-7; D might be TRBD2 (5 bases). CDR1 and CDR2 (germline): MNHNS, SASEGT. The CDR3 length is 15 residues. V was cut by 3 bases and J by 1 base, with 13 bases left in between.

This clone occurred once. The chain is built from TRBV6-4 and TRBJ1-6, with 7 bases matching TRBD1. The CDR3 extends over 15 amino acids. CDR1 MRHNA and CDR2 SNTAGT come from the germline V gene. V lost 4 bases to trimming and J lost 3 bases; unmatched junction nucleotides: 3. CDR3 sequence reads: CASSATGYYNSPLHF. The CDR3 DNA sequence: TGTGCCAGCAGTGCGACAGGGTACTATAATTCACCCCTCCACTTT.

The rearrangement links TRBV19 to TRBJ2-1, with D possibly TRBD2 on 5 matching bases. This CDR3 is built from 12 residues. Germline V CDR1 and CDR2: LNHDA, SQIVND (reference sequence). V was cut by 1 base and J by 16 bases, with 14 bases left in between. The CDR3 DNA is TGTGCCAGTAGTATAGGCCCGGGGTATCAATTCTTC. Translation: CASSIGPGYQFF.

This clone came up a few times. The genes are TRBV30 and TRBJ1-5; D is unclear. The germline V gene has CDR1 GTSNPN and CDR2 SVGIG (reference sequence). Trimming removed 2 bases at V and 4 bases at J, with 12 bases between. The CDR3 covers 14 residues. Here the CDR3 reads CAWSLGRQNQPQHF. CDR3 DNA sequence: TGTGCCTGGAGTCTAGGGAGACAAAATCAGCCCCAGCATTTT.

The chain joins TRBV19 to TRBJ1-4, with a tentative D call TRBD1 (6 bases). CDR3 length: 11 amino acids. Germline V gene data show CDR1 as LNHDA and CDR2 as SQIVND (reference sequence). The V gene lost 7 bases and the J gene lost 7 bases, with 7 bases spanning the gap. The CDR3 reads CASKGGEKLFF. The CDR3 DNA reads TGTGCCAGTAAAGGGGGTGAAAAACTGTTTTTT.

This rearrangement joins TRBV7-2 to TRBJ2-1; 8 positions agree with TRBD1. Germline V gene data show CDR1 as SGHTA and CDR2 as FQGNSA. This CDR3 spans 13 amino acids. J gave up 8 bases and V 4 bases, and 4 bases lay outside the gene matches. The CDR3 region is CASSSTGVDEQFF. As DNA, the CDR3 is TGTGCCAGCAGCTCGACAGGGGTAGATGAGCAGTTCTTC. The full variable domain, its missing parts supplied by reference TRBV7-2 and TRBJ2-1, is GAGVSQSPSNKVTEKGKDVELRCDPISGHTALYWYRQSLGQGLEFLIYFQGNSAPDKSGLPSDRFSAERTGGSVSTLTIQRTQQEDSAVYLCASSSTGVDEQFFGPGTRLTVL.

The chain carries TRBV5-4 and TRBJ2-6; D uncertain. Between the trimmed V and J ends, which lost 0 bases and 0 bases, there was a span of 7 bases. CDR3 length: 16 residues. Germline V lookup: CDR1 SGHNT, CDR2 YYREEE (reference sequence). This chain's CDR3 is CASSLAGVSGANVLTF. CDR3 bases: TGTGCCAGCAGCTTGGCCGGAGTCTCTGGGGCCAACGTCCTGACTTTC.

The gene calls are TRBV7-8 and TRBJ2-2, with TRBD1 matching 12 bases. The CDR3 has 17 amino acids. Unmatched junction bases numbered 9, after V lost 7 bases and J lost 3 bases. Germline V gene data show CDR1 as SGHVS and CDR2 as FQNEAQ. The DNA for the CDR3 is TGTGCCAGCAACTTTCCCGGGACAGGGGGCGACACCGGGGAGCTGTTTTTT. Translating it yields CASNFPGTGGDTGELFF. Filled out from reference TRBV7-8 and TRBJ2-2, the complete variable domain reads GAGVSQSPRYKVAKRGQDVALRCDPISGHVSLFWYQQALGQGPEFLTYFQNEAQLDKSGLPSDRFFAERPEGSVSTLKIQRTQQEDSAVYLCASNFPGTGGDTGELFFGEGSRLTVL.

CDR3 nucleotide sequence: TGTGCCAGCAGCGTGGGCGGGATCTTGTCCAACGAGCAGTACTTC. Its protein is CASSVGGILSNEQYF. This chain joins TRBV9 and TRBJ2-7; possibly TRBD2 for D (6 bases). CDR3 size: 15 residues. The ends were cut back, 2 bases at V and 5 bases at J, with 17 bases in the middle. Germline lookup yields CDR1 SGDLS and CDR2 YYNGEE.

The CDR3 DNA reads TGTGCCAGCGGGCGGGATTATGGCGGGGAGCTGTTTTTT. It is translated as CASGRDYGGELFF. The rearrangement links TRBV11-2 to TRBJ2-2; D may be TRBD2 (6 bases). Per germline, CDR1 SGHAT and CDR2 FQNNGV. Deletions cut 8 bases from V and 7 bases from J, with 14 bases between. The CDR3 covers 13 residues.

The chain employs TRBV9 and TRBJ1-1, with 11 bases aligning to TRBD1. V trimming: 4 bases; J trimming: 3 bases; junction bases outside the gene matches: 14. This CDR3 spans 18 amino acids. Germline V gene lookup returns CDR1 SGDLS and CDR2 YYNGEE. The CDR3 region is CASSQRDRGGVGYTEAFF. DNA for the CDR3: TGTGCCAGCAGCCAGCGGGACAGGGGGGGGGTTGGGTACACTGAAGCTTTCTTT. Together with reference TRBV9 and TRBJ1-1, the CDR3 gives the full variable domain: DSGVTQTPKHLITATGQRVTLRCSPRSGDLSVYWYQQSLDQGLQFLIQYYNGEERAKGNILERFSAQQFPDLHSELNLSSLELGDSALYFCASSQRDRGGVGYTEAFFGQGTRLTVV.

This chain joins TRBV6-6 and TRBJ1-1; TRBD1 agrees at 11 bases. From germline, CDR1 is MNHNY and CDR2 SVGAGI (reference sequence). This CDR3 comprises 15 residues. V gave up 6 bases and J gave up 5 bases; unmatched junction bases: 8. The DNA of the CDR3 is TGTGCCAGCAGAAAAAACGGACAGGGGGCTACTGAAGCTTTCTTT. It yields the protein CASRKNGQGATEAFF.

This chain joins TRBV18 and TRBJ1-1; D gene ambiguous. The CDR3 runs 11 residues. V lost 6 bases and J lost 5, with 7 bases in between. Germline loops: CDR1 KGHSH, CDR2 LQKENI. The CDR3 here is CASSVLTEAFF. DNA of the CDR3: TGTGCCAGCTCTGTTCTAACTGAAGCTTTCTTT.

The CDR3 region is CASSQDPLGQATNSYGYTF. CDR3 coding DNA: TGCGCCAGCAGCCAAGATCCCCTAGGACAGGCGACAAATTCCTATGGCTACACCTTC. V usage is TRBV4-1 and J usage is TRBJ1-2; 7 bases agree with TRBD1. Germline lookup yields CDR1 MGHRA and CDR2 YSYEKL. After removal of 0 bases from V and 4 bases from J, the junction contained 17 bases not matched to a gene. There are 19 residues in the CDR3.

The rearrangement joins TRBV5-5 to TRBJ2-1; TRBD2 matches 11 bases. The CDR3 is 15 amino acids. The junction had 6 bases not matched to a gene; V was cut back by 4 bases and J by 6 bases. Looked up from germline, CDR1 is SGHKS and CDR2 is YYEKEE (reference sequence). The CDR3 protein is CASSSTSGGGNEQFF. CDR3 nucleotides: TGTGCCAGCAGCAGTACTAGCGGGGGTGGCAATGAGCAGTTCTTC. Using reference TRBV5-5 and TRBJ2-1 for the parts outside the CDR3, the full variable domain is DAGVTQSPTHLIKTRGQQVTLRCSPISGHKSVSWYQQVLGQGPQFIFQYYEKEERGRGNFPDRFSARQFPNYSSELNVNALLLGDSALYLCASSSTSGGGNEQFFGPGTRLTVL.

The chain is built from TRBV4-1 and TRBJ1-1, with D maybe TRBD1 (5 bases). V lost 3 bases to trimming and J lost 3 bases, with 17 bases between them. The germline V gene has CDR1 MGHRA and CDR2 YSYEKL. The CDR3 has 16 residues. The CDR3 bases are TGCGCCAGCAGCCAGGGACTCCGGGGAGGTGACACTGAAGCTTTCTTT. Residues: CASSQGLRGGDTEAFF.

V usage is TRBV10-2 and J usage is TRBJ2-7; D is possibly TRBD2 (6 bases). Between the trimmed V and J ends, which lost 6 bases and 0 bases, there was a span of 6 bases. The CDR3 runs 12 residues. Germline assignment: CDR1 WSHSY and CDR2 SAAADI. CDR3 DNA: TGCGCCAGCAGAGCGGGCTCCTACGAGCAGTACTTC. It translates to CASRAGSYEQYF.

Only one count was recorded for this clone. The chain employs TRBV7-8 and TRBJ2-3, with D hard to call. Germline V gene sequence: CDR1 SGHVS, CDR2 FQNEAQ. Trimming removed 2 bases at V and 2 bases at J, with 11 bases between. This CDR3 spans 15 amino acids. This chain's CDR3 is CASSLFGVNTDTQYF. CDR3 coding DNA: TGTGCCAGCAGCTTATTCGGAGTAAACACAGATACGCAGTATTTT.

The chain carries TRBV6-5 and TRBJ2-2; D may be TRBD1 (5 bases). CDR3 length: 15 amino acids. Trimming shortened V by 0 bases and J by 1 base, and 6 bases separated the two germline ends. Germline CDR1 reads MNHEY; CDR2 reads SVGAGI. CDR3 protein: CASSYSTGNTGELFF. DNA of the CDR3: TGTGCCAGCAGTTACTCAACAGGGAACACCGGGGAGCTGTTTTTT.

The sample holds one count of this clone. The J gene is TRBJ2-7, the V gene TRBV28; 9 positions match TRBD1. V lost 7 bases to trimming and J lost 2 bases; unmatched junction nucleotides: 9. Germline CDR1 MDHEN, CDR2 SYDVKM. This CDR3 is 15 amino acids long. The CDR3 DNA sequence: TGTGCCAGCACCCGGCCAGGACAGGGGACCTACGAGCAGTACTTC. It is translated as CASTRPGQGTYEQYF. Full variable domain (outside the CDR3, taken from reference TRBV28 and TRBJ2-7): DVKVTQSSRYLVKRTGEKVFLECVQDMDHENMFWYRQDPGLGLRLIYFSYDVKMKEKGDIPEGYSVSREKKERFSLILESASTNQTSMYLCASTRPGQGTYEQYFGPGTRLTVT.

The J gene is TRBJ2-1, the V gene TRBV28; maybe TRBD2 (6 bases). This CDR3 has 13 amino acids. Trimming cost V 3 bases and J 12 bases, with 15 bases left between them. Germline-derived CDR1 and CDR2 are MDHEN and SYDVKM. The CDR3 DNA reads TGTGCCAGCAGTTTGACACTAGCTTCGGGGCAGTTCTTC. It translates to CASSLTLASGQFF.

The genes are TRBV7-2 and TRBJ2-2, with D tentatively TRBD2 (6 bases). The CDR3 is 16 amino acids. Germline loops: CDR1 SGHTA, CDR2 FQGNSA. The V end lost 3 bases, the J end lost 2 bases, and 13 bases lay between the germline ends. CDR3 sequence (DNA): TGTGCCAGCAGCTTGAGGGGAGGTGGAAACACCGGGGAGCTGTTTTTT. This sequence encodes CASSLRGGGNTGELFF. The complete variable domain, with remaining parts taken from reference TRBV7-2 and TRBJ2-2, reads GAGVSQSPSNKVTEKGKDVELRCDPISGHTALYWYRQSLGQGLEFLIYFQGNSAPDKSGLPSDRFSAERTGGSVSTLTIQRTQQEDSAVYLCASSLRGGGNTGELFFGEGSRLTVL.

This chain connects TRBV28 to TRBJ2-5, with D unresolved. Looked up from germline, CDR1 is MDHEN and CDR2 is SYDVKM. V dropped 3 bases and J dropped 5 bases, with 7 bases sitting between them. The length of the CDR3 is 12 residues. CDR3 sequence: CASSLVAETQYF. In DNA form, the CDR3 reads TGTGCCAGCAGTTTGGTCGCGGAGACCCAGTACTTC. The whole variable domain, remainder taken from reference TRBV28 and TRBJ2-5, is DVKVTQSSRYLVKRTGEKVFLECVQDMDHENMFWYRQDPGLGLRLIYFSYDVKMKEKGDIPEGYSVSREKKERFSLILESASTNQTSMYLCASSLVAETQYFGPGTRLLVL.

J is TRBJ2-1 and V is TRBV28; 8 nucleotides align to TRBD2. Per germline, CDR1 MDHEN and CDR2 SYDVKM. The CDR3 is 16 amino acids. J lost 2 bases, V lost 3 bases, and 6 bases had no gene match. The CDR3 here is CASSFPPSGPYNEQFF. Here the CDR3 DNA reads TGTGCCAGCAGTTTCCCCCCTAGCGGGCCCTACAATGAGCAGTTCTTC.

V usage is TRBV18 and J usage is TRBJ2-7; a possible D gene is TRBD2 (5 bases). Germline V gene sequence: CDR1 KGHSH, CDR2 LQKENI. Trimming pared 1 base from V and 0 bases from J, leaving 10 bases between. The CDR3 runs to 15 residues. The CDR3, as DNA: TGTGCCAGCTCACCACAGCGAGGGCTCTCCTACGAGCAGTACTTC. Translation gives CASSPQRGLSYEQYF.

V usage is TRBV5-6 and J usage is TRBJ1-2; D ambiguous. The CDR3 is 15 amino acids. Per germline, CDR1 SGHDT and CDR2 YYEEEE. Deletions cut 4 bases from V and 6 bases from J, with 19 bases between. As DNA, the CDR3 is TGTGCCAGCAGCCCCCTACGGGAGCATAGCGATGGCTACACCTTC. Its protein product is CASSPLREHSDGYTF.

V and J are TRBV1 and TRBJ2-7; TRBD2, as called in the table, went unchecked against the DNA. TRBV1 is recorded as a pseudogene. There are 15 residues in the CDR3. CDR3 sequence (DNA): TGCACCAGCAGCCCTTCCGGCGGGGCAGTTTGCGAGCAGTACTTC. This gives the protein CTSSPSGGAVCEQYF.

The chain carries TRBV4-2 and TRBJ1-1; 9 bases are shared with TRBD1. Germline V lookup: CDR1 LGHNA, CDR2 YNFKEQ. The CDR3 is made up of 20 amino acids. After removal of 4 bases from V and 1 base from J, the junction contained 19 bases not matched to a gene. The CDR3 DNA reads TGTGCCAGCAGCCCCGTGCGGTCCGGACAGGGGTTTAGCGGGAACACTGAAGCTTTCTTT. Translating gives CASSPVRSGQGFSGNTEAFF.